A selection of T cell receptor beta chains follows, all from one sample in a study of cytomegalovirus exposure and HLA in healthy donors. Data came from immunoSEQ multiplex PCR; TCRdb stores just in-frame clones and leaves some out. The data show roughly 250,000 clones, approximately 84% seen once. Sequencing was performed on PBMCs. The receptor source for this set is a woman between 40 and 55 years old in good health and CMV-seropositive. The CDR3 runs from the conserved cysteine through the conserved F or W. Each record gives: J gene, V gene, D gene, clone size, CDR3 DNA, CDR3 protein. A D gene is named only where the DNA matches it firmly. Clone size is stated in some rows and not others, as once, few, many or a class when expanded.

>TRBJ2-1|TRBV6-1|.|.
TGTGCCAGCAGTGAAGGGCTTGGTGAGCAGTTCTTC
CASSEGLGEQFF
>TRBJ2-1|TRBV11-1|.|.
TGTGCCAGCAGCTCAGGGCTGTCGAGTGATGAGCAGTTCTTC
CASSSGLSSDEQFF
>TRBJ2-2|TRBV12-5|TRBD1|.
TGTGCTAGTGGTTTGGTACTAGGACAGGCCGTAGACACCGGGGAGCTGTTTTTT
CASGLVLGQAVDTGELFF
>TRBJ2-6|TRBV7-8|TRBD1|.
TGTGCCAGCAGCTACCGGGACAGCCTACTCTCTGGGGCCAACGTCCTGACTTTC
CASSYRDSLLSGANVLTF
>TRBJ2-7|TRBV25-1|TRBD1|.
TGTGCCAGCAGGGGACAGGGCACCTACGAGCAGTACTTC
CASRGQGTYEQYF
>TRBJ2-7|TRBV4-2|TRBD2|once
TGTGCCAGCGGCTCCCGGGGGGCCTACGAGCAGTACTTC
CASGSRGAYEQYF
>TRBJ2-2|TRBV30|TRBD1|.
TGTGCCTGGACCAGGACAGGGCGGGCCGGGGAGCTGTTTTTT
CAWTRTGRAGELFF
>TRBJ1-1|TRBV20-1|.|.
TGCAGTGCTAGATCTATATCTGAAGCTTTCTTT
CSARSISEAFF
>TRBJ2-7|TRBV11-3|TRBD1|once
TGTGCCAGCAGCTCAGGACAGGTTCCCTACGAGCAGTACTTC
CASSSGQVPYEQYF
>TRBJ1-2|TRBV27|.|.
TGTGCCAGCAGCGAATTTAGACAGCCCAACTATGGCTACACCTTC
CASSEFRQPNYGYTF
>TRBJ2-1|TRBV2|.|.
TGTGCCAGCAGTGCAGATGTTTCCTACAATGAGCAGTTCTTC
CASSADVSYNEQFF
>TRBJ2-1|TRBV5-1|TRBD2|.
TGCGCCAGCAGGGCCGGTTGGGGGGGAGGAAATGAGCAGTTCTTC
CASRAGWGGGNEQFF
>TRBJ2-7|TRBV28|.|.
TGTGCCAGCAGTTTAAGGCCGAGGGATGGGTCCTACGAGCAGTACTTC
CASSLRPRDGSYEQYF
>TRBJ1-2|TRBV7-9|.|.
TGTGCCAGCAGCTTAGGGAGGCAATCCGACTATGGCTACACCTTC
CASSLGRQSDYGYTF
>TRBJ2-3|TRBV5-8|.|.
TGTGCCAGCAGCTACAGGGACGGCACAGATACGCAGTATTTT
CASSYRDGTDTQYF
>TRBJ2-3|TRBV11-2|TRBD1|.
TGTGCCAGCAGCTCTGGGGGGACAGGGGCAGATACGCAGTATTTT
CASSSGGTGADTQYF
>TRBJ2-2|TRBV6-5|.|.
TGTGCCAGCAGTCGAACAGGGTTGACCGGGGAGCTGTTTTTT
CASSRTGLTGELFF
>TRBJ1-1|TRBV28|.|once
TGTGCCAGCAGTCCCCGAGCGAACACTGAAGCTTTCTTT
CASSPRANTEAFF
>TRBJ2-6|TRBV19|.|once
TGTGCCAGTAGTATAATACAAAACTCTGGGGCCAACGTCCTGACTTTC
CASSIIQNSGANVLTF
>TRBJ2-3|TRBV5-4|TRBD2|once
TGTGCCAGCAGCTTGGGACTAGCGGGAGGGACAGATACGCAGTATTTT
CASSLGLAGGTDTQYF
>TRBJ2-7|TRBV9|.|.
TGTGCCAGCAGCCTGCCTAGCGTCAGAACCTACGAGCAGTACTTC
CASSLPSVRTYEQYF